This entry lists 18 T cell receptor beta chains sequenced from one sample in a study of blood T cell repertoires in COVID-19. Some clones are missing from TCRdb's copy, which holds only in-frame ones; the method was immunoSEQ multiplex PCR. The sample holds approximately 93,000 clones, roughly 78% seen once. The specimen sequenced was peripheral blood. These receptors were taken from a woman older than 75 with acute or convalescent COVID-19.

This chain joins TRBV30 and TRBJ2-7, with TRBD1 matching 7 bases. Trimming removed 0 bases from V and 0 bases from J; junction bases left unmatched: 2. The length of the CDR3 is 14 residues. In germline, CDR1 is GTSNPN, CDR2 SVGIG (reference sequence). The CDR3 loop is CAWSVGTASYEQYF. Here the CDR3 DNA reads TGTGCCTGGAGTGTGGGGACAGCCTCCTACGAGCAGTACTTC.

The chain uses TRBV28 and TRBJ1-4, with TRBD1 matching 9 bases. CDR1 is MDHEN and CDR2 is SYDVKM in the germline V gene. This CDR3 contains 14 residues. V lost 5 bases to trimming and J lost 6 bases; unmatched junction nucleotides: 4. CDR3 sequence reads: CASSIQGADEKLFF. The CDR3 bases are TGTGCCAGCAGTATACAGGGGGCGGATGAAAAACTGTTTTTT.

This clone has just a few counts. This sequence joins TRBV6-2 or TRBV6-3 and TRBJ2-7; D may be TRBD2 (5 bases). The CDR3 totals 13 residues. V lost 0 bases and J 6 bases, leaving 9 bases between the germline ends. From germline, CDR1 is MNHEY and CDR2 SVGEGT. CDR3 in amino acids: CASSYSSGSEQYF. The CDR3 bases are TGTGCCAGCAGTTACTCAAGCGGAAGCGAGCAGTACTTC.

This clone was recorded a few times. V is TRBV4-1 and J is TRBJ1-3; D unresolved. The CDR3 contains 16 residues. Germline CDR1 MGHRA, CDR2 YSYEKL. V lost 1 base to trimming and J lost 0 bases, with 10 bases between them. CDR3 in amino acids: CASSQVAGVSGNTIYF. The CDR3 bases are TGCGCCAGCAGCCAAGTAGCGGGTGTCTCTGGAAACACCATATATTTT.

The J gene is TRBJ1-2, the V gene TRBV30, with a weak D call TRBD1 (5 bases). Germline V gives CDR1 GTSNPN, CDR2 SVGIG (reference sequence). V was pared by 4 bases and J by 5 bases, with 20 bases between. The CDR3 runs 15 residues. CDR3 in amino acids: CAWTPQTGGAYGYTF. CDR3 sequence (DNA): TGTGCCTGGACCCCCCAAACAGGTGGGGCGTATGGCTACACCTTC.

The chain couples TRBV20-1 to TRBJ1-4; D remains ambiguous. The CDR3 is 11 residues long. Trimming pared 4 bases from V and 8 bases from J, leaving 8 bases between. Germline-derived CDR1 and CDR2 are DFQATT and SNEGSKA (reference sequence). The CDR3 here is CSAKRNEKLFF. CDR3 nucleotide sequence: TGCAGTGCTAAGAGGAACGAAAAACTGTTTTTT.

The gene calls are TRBV11-3 and TRBJ1-1, with D perhaps TRBD1 (6 bases). Germline V gene data show CDR1 as SGHNT and CDR2 as YENEEA. Trimming pared 5 bases from V and 0 bases from J, leaving 10 bases between. This CDR3 contains 14 residues. DNA of the CDR3: TGTGCCAGCAGCCCTACAGGGATGAACACTGAAGCTTTCTTT. As protein: CASSPTGMNTEAFF. Full variable domain (missing parts from reference TRBV11-3 and TRBJ1-1): EAGVVQSPRYKIIEKKQPVAFWCNPISGHNTLYWYLQNLGQGPELLIRYENEEAVDDSQLPKDRFSAERLKGVDSTLKIQPAELGDSAVYLCASSPTGMNTEAFFGQGTRLTVV.

The chain uses TRBV7-2 and TRBJ1-2, with D possibly being TRBD1 (6 bases). The CDR3 has 13 residues. Trimming took 5 bases from V and 6 from J, leaving 13 bases between them. The germline V gene has CDR1 SGHTA and CDR2 FQGNSA. Here the CDR3 DNA reads TGTGCCAGCAGCGTGACAGGTTGGGATGGCTACACCTTC. This codes for CASSVTGWDGYTF. Looking up the rest from reference TRBV7-2 and TRBJ1-2 gives the full variable domain: GAGVSQSPSNKVTEKGKDVELRCDPISGHTALYWYRQSLGQGLEFLIYFQGNSAPDKSGLPSDRFSAERTGGSVSTLTIQRTQQEDSAVYLCASSVTGWDGYTFGSGTRLTVV.

The CDR3 region is CASSPGQGPLYGYTF. For the CDR3, the DNA is TGTGCCAGCTCACCGGGACAGGGGCCTCTCTATGGCTACACCTTC. V and J are TRBV18 and TRBJ1-2; 10 bases align to TRBD1. After removal of 3 bases from V and 4 bases from J, the junction contained 5 bases not matched to a gene. Germline assignment: CDR1 KGHSH and CDR2 LQKENI. This CDR3 spans 15 amino acids.

This clone has more than one count but fewer than ten. The rearrangement uses TRBV19 and TRBJ1-2, with 7 bases matching TRBD1. J lost 9 bases, V lost 6 bases, and 4 bases had no gene match. Looked up from germline, CDR1 is LNHDA and CDR2 is SQIVND (reference sequence). This CDR3 spans 11 amino acids. This CDR3 reads CASRRTGRYTF. The DNA of the CDR3 is TGTGCCAGTAGAAGGACAGGCCGCTACACCTTC.

In the case of this clone: Other DNA sequences in this sample translate to the same CDR3. This chain links TRBV18 with TRBJ1-2; D is possibly TRBD1 (5 bases). CDR1 is KGHSH, CDR2 LQKENI, per germline. The ends were cut back, 3 bases at V and 2 bases at J, with 7 bases in the middle. The CDR3 contains 13 residues. The CDR3 sequence is CASSPTENYGYTF. For the CDR3, the DNA is TGTGCCAGCTCACCGACAGAGAACTATGGCTACACCTTC.

This clone was picked up a small number of times. This chain joins TRBV6-5 and TRBJ2-7; perhaps TRBD1 as D (5 bases). Per germline, CDR1 MNHEY and CDR2 SVGAGI. Between the trimmed V and J ends, which lost 6 bases and 0 bases, there was a span of 15 bases. There are 15 residues in the CDR3. CDR3 sequence reads: CASSFSGFGSYEQYF. CDR3 coding DNA: TGTGCCAGCAGCTTCTCAGGGTTTGGCTCCTACGAGCAGTACTTC.

The chain has TRBV10-3 and TRBJ1-2; TRBD1 matches at 7 bases. Trimming at V came to 6 bases and at J to 6 bases, leaving 10 bases not matched to a gene. This CDR3 spans 14 amino acids. Germline V gene data show CDR1 as ENHRY and CDR2 as SYGVKD. CDR3 sequence (DNA): TGTGCCATCAGCCTGACAGGGCTGTCAGATGGCTACACCTTC. Its protein product is CAISLTGLSDGYTF.

This chain connects TRBV6-5 to TRBJ1-4, with D perhaps TRBD1 (6 bases). V was shortened by 6 bases and J by 8 bases, with 19 bases between the two germline ends. This CDR3 has 15 amino acids. In germline, CDR1 is MNHEY, CDR2 SVGAGI. CDR3 in DNA: TGTGCCAGCAGGACCTACAGGGAGTCGGTAGAAAAACTGTTTTTT. Residues: CASRTYRESVEKLFF.

The V gene is TRBV30, the J gene TRBJ1-2; a possible D gene is TRBD1 (5 bases). The V gene lost 0 bases and the J gene lost 7 bases, with 15 bases spanning the gap. CDR3 length: 14 amino acids. Germline V gene data show CDR1 as GTSNPN and CDR2 as SVGIG (reference sequence). This chain's CDR3 is CAWSVLGQGRGYTF. As DNA, the CDR3 is TGTGCCTGGAGTGTACTCGGGCAGGGCCGTGGCTACACCTTC.

Turning to this clone: Other DNA sequences of this sample code for an identical CDR3. V gene TRBV11-2 combines with J gene TRBJ2-5; possible D gene TRBD2, 5 bases. Germline assignment: CDR1 SGHAT and CDR2 FQNNGV. The CDR3 length is 13 residues. V was clipped by 1 base and J by 5 bases, with 8 bases between them. For the CDR3, the DNA is TGTGCCAGCAGCTTAGGTACGGGGGAGACCCAGTACTTC. Its protein is CASSLGTGETQYF.

The rearrangement links TRBV4-1 to TRBJ1-6; the match to TRBD1 covers 7 bases. Germline lookup yields CDR1 MGHRA and CDR2 YSYEKL. Losses at the gene ends were 1 base for V and 7 bases for J; bases not matched to a gene: 4. The CDR3 length is 15 residues. The CDR3 DNA reads TGCGCCAGCAGCCAAGTCGGGACAGTCAATTCACCCCTCCACTTT. This codes for CASSQVGTVNSPLHF.

This rearrangement joins TRBV14 to TRBJ1-2; the D gene is possibly TRBD1 (5 bases). The ends were cut back, 3 bases at V and 7 bases at J, with 15 bases in the middle. The CDR3 extends over 14 amino acids. Looked up from germline, CDR1 is SGHDN and CDR2 is FVKESK. CDR3 loop: CASSHGAISGGYTF. For the CDR3, the DNA is TGTGCCAGCAGCCATGGGGCCATATCGGGTGGCTACACCTTC. Looking up the rest from reference TRBV14 and TRBJ1-2 gives the full variable domain: EAGVTQFPSHSVIEKGQTVTLRCDPISGHDNLYWYRRVMGKEIKFLLHFVKESKQDESGMPNNRFLAERTGGTYSTLKVQPAELEDSGVYFCASSHGAISGGYTFGSGTRLTVV.